This T cell receptor (beta chain) emerged from a study of cytomegalovirus exposure and HLA in healthy donors. CDR3 length: 13 amino acids. Trimming removed 3 bases from V and 3 bases from J, with 5 bases in between. Germline CDR1 MNHNS, CDR2 SASEGT. 60 Vbeta and 13 Jbeta primers were used in PCR. The assay was immunoSEQ multiplex PCR, and TCRdb's table has in-frame clones only and misses some. The sample records some 140,000 clones, 85% being singletons. The TCR sequence derives from a woman under 40 in good health and CMV-seropositive. This chain links TRBV6-1 with TRBJ2-2; D is possibly TRBD1 (5 bases). The sample was PBMCs. The CDR3 region is CASSDRDTGELFF. CDR3 DNA: TGTGCCAGCAGTGACAGGGACACCGGGGAGCTGTTTTTT.